One T cell receptor (beta chain) is described in this entry. This entry belongs to a study of blood T cell repertoires in COVID-19. In the study overall: The study drew acute and convalescent COVID-19 samples from the United States, Italy and Spain. T cells, B-cell-depleted T cells, or PBMCs supplied cDNA or gDNA.

V lost 4 bases, J lost 7 bases, and 3 bases stayed unmatched. The CDR3 extends over 13 amino acids. Looked up from germline, CDR1 is MNHEY and CDR2 is SVGAGI. In the original analysis: Amplification with reference gene primers provided the estimates of nucleated cell counts. The assay was immunoSEQ multiplex PCR, and TCRdb's table has in-frame clones only and misses some. The V and J calls and clone size were taken over from that table, and D and trimming were inferred from the DNA. The sample holds about 270,000 clones, about 86% seen once. The source of this sequence is a woman aged 55-70 years with active or convalescent COVID-19. This chain joins TRBV6-5 and TRBJ2-2; 7 bases are a match to TRBD2. Sequenced: peripheral blood. The CDR3 coding sequence is TGTGCCAGCAGTTTTGGGGGGGTCGGGGAGCTGTTTTTT. Protein product: CASSFGGVGELFF.